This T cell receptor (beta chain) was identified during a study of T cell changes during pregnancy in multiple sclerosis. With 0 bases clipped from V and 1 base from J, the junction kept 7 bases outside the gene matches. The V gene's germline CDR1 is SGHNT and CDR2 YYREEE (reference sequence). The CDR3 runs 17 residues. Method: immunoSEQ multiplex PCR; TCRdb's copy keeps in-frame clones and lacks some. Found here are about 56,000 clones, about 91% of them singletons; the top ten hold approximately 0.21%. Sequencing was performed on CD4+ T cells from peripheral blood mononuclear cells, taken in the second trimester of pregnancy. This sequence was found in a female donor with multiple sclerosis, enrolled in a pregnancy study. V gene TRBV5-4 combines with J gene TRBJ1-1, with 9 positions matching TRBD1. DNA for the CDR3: TGTGCCAGCAGCTTGGGGGGAACAGGGGGCCAGAACACTGAAGCTTTCTTT. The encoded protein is CASSLGGTGGQNTEAFF.